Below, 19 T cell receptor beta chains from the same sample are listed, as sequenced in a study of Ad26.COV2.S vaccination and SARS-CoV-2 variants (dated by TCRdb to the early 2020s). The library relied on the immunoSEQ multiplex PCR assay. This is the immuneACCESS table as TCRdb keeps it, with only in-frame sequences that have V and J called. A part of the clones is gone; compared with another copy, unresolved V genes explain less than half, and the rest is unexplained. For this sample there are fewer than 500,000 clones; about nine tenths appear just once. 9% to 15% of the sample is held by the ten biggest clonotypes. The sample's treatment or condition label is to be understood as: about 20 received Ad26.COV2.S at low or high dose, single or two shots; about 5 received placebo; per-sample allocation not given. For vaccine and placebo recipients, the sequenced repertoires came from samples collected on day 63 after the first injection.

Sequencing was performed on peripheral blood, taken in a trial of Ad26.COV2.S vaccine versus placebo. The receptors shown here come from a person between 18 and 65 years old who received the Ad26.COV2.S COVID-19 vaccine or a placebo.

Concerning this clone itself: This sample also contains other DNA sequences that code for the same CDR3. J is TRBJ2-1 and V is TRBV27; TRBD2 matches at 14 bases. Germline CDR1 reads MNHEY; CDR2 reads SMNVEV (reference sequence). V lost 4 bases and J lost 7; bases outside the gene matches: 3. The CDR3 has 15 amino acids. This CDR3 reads CASSSGTSGSNEQFF. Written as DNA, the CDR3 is TGTGCCAGCAGTTCCGGGACTAGCGGGAGTAATGAGCAGTTCTTC.

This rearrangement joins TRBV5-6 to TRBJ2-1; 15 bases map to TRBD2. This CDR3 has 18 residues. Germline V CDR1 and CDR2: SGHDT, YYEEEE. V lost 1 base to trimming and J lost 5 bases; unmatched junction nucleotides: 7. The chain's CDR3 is CASSLRTSGRVGDNEQFF. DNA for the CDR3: TGTGCCAGCAGCTTGAGGACTAGCGGGAGGGTCGGAGACAATGAGCAGTTCTTC.

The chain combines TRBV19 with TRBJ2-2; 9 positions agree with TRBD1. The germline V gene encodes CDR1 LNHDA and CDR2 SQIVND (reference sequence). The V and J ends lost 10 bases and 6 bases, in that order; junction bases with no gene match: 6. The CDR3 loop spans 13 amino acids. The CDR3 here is CATGTGQAGELFF. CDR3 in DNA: TGTGCCACTGGGACAGGGCAAGCCGGGGAGCTGTTTTTT.

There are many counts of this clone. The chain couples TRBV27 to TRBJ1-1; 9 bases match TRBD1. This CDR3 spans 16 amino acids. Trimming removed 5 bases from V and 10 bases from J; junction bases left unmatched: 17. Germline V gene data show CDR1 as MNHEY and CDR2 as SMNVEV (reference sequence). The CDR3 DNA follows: TGTGCCAGCAGTCCCGGGACAGGGCATTTACCCTTCGGAGCTTTCTTT. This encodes CASSPGTGHLPFGAFF.

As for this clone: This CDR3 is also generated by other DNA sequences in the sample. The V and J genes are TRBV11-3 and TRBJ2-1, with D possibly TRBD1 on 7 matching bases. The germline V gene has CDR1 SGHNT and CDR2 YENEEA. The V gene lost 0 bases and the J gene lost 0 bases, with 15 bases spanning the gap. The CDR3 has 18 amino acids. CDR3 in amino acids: CASSLDQGGSSSYNEQFF. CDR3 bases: TGTGCCAGCAGCTTAGATCAGGGGGGCTCCTCCTCCTACAATGAGCAGTTCTTC.

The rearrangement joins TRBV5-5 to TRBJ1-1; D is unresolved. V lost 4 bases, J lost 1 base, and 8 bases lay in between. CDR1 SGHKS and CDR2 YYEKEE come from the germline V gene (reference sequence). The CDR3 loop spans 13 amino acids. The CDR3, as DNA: TGTGCCAGCAGCGTTCGAGGGAACACTGAAGCTTTCTTT. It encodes CASSVRGNTEAFF.

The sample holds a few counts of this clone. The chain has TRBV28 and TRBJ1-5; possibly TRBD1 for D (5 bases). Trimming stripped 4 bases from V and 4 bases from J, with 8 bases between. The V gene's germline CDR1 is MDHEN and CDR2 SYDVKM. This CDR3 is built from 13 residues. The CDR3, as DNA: TGTGCCAGCAGTTATAGGGGAAATCAGCCCCAGCATTTT. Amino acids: CASSYRGNQPQHF.

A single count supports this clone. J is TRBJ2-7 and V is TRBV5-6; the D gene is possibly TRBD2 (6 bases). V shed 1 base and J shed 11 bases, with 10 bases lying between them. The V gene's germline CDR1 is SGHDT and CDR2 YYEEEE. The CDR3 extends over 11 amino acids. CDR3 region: CASSLMGEEYF. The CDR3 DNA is TGTGCCAGCAGCTTGATGGGGGAGGAGTACTTC.

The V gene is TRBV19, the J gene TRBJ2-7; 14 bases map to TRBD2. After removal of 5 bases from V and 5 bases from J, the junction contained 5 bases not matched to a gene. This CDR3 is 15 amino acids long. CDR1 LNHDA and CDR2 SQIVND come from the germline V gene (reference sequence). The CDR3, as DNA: TGTGCCAGTAGTTTGGGACTAGCGGGAGCTCACGAGCAGTACTTC. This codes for CASSLGLAGAHEQYF.

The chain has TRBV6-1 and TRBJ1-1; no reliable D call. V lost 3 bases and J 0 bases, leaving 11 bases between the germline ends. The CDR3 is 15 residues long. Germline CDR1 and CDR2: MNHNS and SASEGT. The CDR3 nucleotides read TGTGCCAGCAGTGAGATTTTGGGTATGAACACTGAAGCTTTCTTT. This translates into CASSEILGMNTEAFF.

This chain's CDR3 is CASSPRLAGVTDTQYF. Here the CDR3 DNA reads TGTGCCAGCAGCCCTCGACTAGCGGGAGTAACAGATACGCAGTATTTT. The gene calls are TRBV7-3 and TRBJ2-3; 12 bases match TRBD2. The CDR3 contains 16 residues. V was pared by 5 bases and J by 3 bases, with 6 bases of the junction left unmatched. From germline, CDR1 is SGHTA and CDR2 FQGTGA.

The chain's CDR3 is CASSLDRVEQYF. CDR3 in DNA: TGTGCCAGCAGCTTGGACAGGGTCGAGCAGTACTTC. The chain carries TRBV7-2 and TRBJ2-7, with 8 bases matching TRBD1. The CDR3 has 12 amino acids. Trimming removed 3 bases from V and 6 bases from J; junction bases left unmatched: 1. Germline-derived CDR1 and CDR2 are SGHTA and FQGNSA.

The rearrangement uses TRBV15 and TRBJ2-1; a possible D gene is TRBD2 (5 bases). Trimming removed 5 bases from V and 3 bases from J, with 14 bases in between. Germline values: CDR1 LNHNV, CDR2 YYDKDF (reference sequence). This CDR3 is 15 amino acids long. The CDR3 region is CATSPRSGLYNEQFF. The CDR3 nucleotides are TGTGCCACCAGCCCCAGGAGCGGTCTCTACAATGAGCAGTTCTTC.

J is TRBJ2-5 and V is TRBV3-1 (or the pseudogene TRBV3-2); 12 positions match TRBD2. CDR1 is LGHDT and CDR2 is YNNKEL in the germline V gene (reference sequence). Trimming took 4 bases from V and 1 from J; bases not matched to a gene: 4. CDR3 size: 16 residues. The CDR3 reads CASSLGLAGIQETQYF. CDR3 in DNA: TGTGCCAGCAGCCTTGGACTAGCGGGAATCCAAGAGACCCAGTACTTC.

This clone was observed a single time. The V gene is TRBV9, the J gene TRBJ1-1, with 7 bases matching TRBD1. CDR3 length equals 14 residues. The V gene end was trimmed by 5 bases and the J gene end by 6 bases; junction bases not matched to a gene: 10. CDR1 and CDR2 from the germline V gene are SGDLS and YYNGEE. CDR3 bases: TGTGCCAGCAGTCCCGGACAGGTGTTAGCTGAAGCTTTCTTT. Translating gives CASSPGQVLAEAFF. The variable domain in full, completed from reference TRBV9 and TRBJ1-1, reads DSGVTQTPKHLITATGQRVTLRCSPRSGDLSVYWYQQSLDQGLQFLIQYYNGEERAKGNILERFSAQQFPDLHSELNLSSLELGDSALYFCASSPGQVLAEAFFGQGTRLTVV.

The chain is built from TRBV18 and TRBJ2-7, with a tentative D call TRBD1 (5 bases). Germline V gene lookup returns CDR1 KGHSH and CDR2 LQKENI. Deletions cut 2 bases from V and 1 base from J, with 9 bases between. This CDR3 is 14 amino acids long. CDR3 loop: CASSPMGPSYEQYF. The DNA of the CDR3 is TGTGCCAGCTCACCAATGGGGCCTTCCTACGAGCAGTACTTC. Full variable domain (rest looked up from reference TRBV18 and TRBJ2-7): NAGVMQNPRHLVRRRGQEARLRCSPMKGHSHVYWYRQLPEEGLKFMVYLQKENIIDESGMPKERFSAEFPKEGPSILRIQQVVRGDSAAYFCASSPMGPSYEQYFGPGTRLTVT.

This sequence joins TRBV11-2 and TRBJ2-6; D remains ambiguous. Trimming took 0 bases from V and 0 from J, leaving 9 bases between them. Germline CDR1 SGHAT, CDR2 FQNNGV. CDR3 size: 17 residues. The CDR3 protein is CASSLDLWGSGANVLTF. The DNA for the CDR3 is TGTGCCAGCAGCTTAGATCTTTGGGGCTCTGGGGCCAACGTCCTGACTTTC.

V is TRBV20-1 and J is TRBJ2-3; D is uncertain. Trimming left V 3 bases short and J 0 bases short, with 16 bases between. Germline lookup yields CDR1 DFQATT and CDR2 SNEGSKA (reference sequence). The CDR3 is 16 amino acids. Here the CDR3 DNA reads TGCAGTGCTAGTCAAGGGATAACCCTAAGCACAGATACGCAGTATTTT. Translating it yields CSASQGITLSTDTQYF.

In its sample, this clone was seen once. CDR3 loop: CASTSKNPSYNEQFF. DNA for the CDR3: TGTGCCAGCACCTCAAAGAACCCCTCCTACAATGAGCAGTTCTTC. This rearrangement joins TRBV11-2 to TRBJ2-1; D is unresolved. V was shortened by 7 bases and J by 0 bases, with 13 bases between the two germline ends. This CDR3 has 15 residues. The germline V gene has CDR1 SGHAT and CDR2 FQNNGV. Using reference TRBV11-2 and TRBJ2-1 for the parts outside the CDR3, the full variable domain is EAGVAQSPRYKIIEKRQSVAFWCNPISGHATLYWYQQILGQGPKLLIQFQNNGVVDDSQLPKDRFSAERLKGVDSTLKIQPAKLEDSAVYLCASTSKNPSYNEQFFGPGTRLTVL.